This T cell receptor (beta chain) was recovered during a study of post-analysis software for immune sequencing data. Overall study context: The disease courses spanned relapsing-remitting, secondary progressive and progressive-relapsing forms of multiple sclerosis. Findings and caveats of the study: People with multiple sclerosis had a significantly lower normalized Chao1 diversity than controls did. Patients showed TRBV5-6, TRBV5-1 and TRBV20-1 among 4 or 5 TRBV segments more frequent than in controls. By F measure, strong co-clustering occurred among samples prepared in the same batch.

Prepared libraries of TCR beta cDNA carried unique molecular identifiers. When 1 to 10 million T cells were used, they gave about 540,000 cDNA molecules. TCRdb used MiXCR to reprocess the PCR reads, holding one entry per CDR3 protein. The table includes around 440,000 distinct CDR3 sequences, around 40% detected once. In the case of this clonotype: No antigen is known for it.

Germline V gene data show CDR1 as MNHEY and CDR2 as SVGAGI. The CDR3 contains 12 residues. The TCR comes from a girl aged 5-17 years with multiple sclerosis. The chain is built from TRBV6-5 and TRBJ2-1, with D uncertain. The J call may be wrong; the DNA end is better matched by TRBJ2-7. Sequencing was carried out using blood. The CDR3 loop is CATRGSYNEQYF. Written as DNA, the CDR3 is TGTGCCACCAGAGGCTCCTACAATGAGCAGTACTTC.